The 8 T cell receptor beta chains below come from one sample, sequenced in a study of Ad26.COV2.S vaccination and SARS-CoV-2 variants. The sample's treatment: 15 to 20 received Ad26.COV2.S at low or high dose, single or two shots; several received placebo; per-sample allocation not given. At day 63 after the first vaccine or placebo injection, samples were drawn. Clones were read by immunoSEQ multiplex PCR, and TCRdb kept only the in-frame ones, dropping some. The sample shows 300,000 to 350,000 clones, approximately 86% of them seen only once. Sequencing was performed on peripheral blood, taken in a trial of Ad26.COV2.S vaccine versus placebo. The receptors were sampled from a person between 18 and 60 years old who received the Ad26.COV2.S COVID-19 vaccine or a placebo.

J is TRBJ2-1 and V is TRBV4-3; 8 bases map to TRBD2. The CDR3 sequence is 15 residues long. Germline values: CDR1 LGHNA, CDR2 YSLEER. The J segment lost 3 bases and the V segment lost 0 bases, leaving 1 base of the junction unmatched. The CDR3 DNA reads TGCGCCAGCAGCCAAGACAGCGGGAGCTACAATGAGCAGTTCTTC. Its protein product is CASSQDSGSYNEQFF.

The V call is TRBV4-3, the J call TRBJ1-4; D not resolved. Germline CDR1 LGHNA, CDR2 YSLEER. The CDR3 has 16 amino acids. V dropped 1 base and J dropped 8 bases, with 17 bases sitting between them. CDR3 sequence (DNA): TGCGCCAGCAGCCAAGCGCCTTTAGCCGAGGGCGAAAAACTGTTTTTT. This gives the protein CASSQAPLAEGEKLFF.

The chain couples TRBV28 to TRBJ1-2; 9 nucleotides match TRBD1. J was trimmed by 3 bases and V by 5 bases; bases with no gene match: 7. This CDR3 comprises 15 residues. Germline V lookup: CDR1 MDHEN, CDR2 SYDVKM. CDR3 nucleotide sequence: TGTGCCAGCAGTCTACAGGGGGCGCCCGACTATGGCTACACCTTC. The encoded protein is CASSLQGAPDYGYTF.

V gene TRBV7-2 combines with J gene TRBJ1-1; tentatively, D is TRBD1 (6 bases). From germline, CDR1 is SGHTA and CDR2 FQGNSA. Trimming stripped 1 base from V and 8 bases from J, with 11 bases between. The CDR3 has 13 residues. The CDR3, as DNA: TGTGCCAGCAGCTTAGGGATCGACAGGGAAGCTTTCTTT. Encoded protein: CASSLGIDREAFF. Combining the CDR3 with reference TRBV7-2 and TRBJ1-1 gives the whole variable domain GAGVSQSPSNKVTEKGKDVELRCDPISGHTALYWYRQSLGQGLEFLIYFQGNSAPDKSGLPSDRFSAERTGGSVSTLTIQRTQQEDSAVYLCASSLGIDREAFFGQGTRLTVV.

CDR3 amino acids: CASRAGGDGYTF. The CDR3 DNA sequence: TGTGCCAGTAGGGCTGGGGGGGACGGCTACACCTTC. The rearrangement links TRBV19 to TRBJ1-2, with a tentative D call TRBD1 (5 bases). V was pared by 6 bases and J by 8 bases, with 13 bases between. Germline V gene lookup returns CDR1 LNHDA and CDR2 SQIVND (reference sequence). CDR3 size: 12 residues.

V and J are TRBV4-1 and TRBJ1-4; D gene unclear. Per germline, CDR1 MGHRA and CDR2 YSYEKL. This CDR3 contains 16 residues. The V end lost 0 bases, the J end lost 6 bases, and 14 bases lay between the germline ends. The CDR3 nucleotides read TGCGCCAGCAGCCAAGAGGGTGGAAGCCTGGATGAAAAACTGTTTTTT. It specifies CASSQEGGSLDEKLFF.

The chain couples TRBV7-9 to TRBJ1-2, with D unresolved. V was shortened by 7 bases and J by 0 bases, with 21 bases between the two germline ends. Germline V gene data show CDR1 as SEHNR and CDR2 as FQNEAQ (reference sequence). This CDR3 region has 17 residues. The DNA for the CDR3 is TGTGCCAGCACTCAAGGGCGCTACCAACAAGCTAACTATGGCTACACCTTC. It encodes CASTQGRYQQANYGYTF.

The chain recombines TRBV19 with TRBJ2-5; maybe TRBD1 (6 bases). Trimming removed 5 bases at V and 1 base at J, with 14 bases between. The CDR3 consists of 15 residues. Per the germline V gene, CDR1 is LNHDA and CDR2 is SQIVND (reference sequence). The CDR3 reads CASSRPGALQETQYF. The CDR3 coding sequence is TGTGCCAGTAGTCGCCCAGGGGCTCTCCAAGAGACCCAGTACTTC.